The present TCR beta chain was sequenced within a study of shared clonotypes between healthy human individuals. Study-wide background: Ranging from 18 to 49 in age, donors were two women and a few men. Study-wide points: Investigators expected sequencing depth to affect clonotype sharing among donors.

Each subset's genomic DNA was split evenly across several immunoSEQ plates. Generated by immunoSEQ multiplex PCR, the TCRdb table keeps only in-frame clones and is missing some. The sample consists of 400,000 to 500,000 clones, 70% to 85% of them appearing once. CDR1 and CDR2 (germline): SGHAT, FQNNGV. The CDR3 extends over 12 amino acids. Trimming removed 7 bases from V and 4 bases from J; junction bases left unmatched: 4. Adults of Caucasian background living in Nashville, Tennessee made up all donors. Of note for this clone: Its antigen is still unknown.

The receptor comes from a woman in her thirties or forties in good health. Some clones in this sample may be carry-over from other donors' samples. The sequencing sample was made of PBMCs. The V gene is TRBV11-2, the J gene TRBJ2-7, with 7 nucleotides matching TRBD2. The CDR3 DNA follows: TGTGCCAGCACCGCGGGGGTATACGAGCAGTACTTC. It translates to CASTAGVYEQYF.